Listed here are 15 T cell receptor beta chains from one sample, sequenced in a study of graft-versus-host responses after intestinal transplantation. These receptors' antigens are unknown. Data came from immunoSEQ multiplex PCR; TCRdb stores just in-frame clones and leaves some out. The table shows about 86,000 clones, with around 89% occurring only once. The sequenced sample was unstimulated CD4+ T cells sorted from spleen or lymph node cells, obtained before transplant. These receptors were collected from a human donor who was the organ donor for an intestinal transplant.

V usage is TRBV7-9 and J usage is TRBJ2-1; D possibly corresponds to TRBD2 (6 bases). The V gene lost 5 bases and the J gene lost 2 bases, with 10 bases spanning the gap. Germline CDR1 is SEHNR and CDR2 is FQNEAQ (reference sequence). CDR3 length: 14 residues. CDR3 coding DNA: TGTGCCAGCAGCCGATCGGGGGCCTACAATGAGCAGTTCTTC. Translated: CASSRSGAYNEQFF. The whole variable domain, filled in from reference TRBV7-9 and TRBJ2-1, reads DTGVSQNPRHKITKRGQNVTFRCDPISEHNRLYWYRQTLGQGPEFLTYFQNEAQLEKSRLLSDRFSAERPKGSFSTLEIQRTEQGDSAMYLCASSRSGAYNEQFFGPGTRLTVL.

The chain combines TRBV21-1 with TRBJ2-5; the D call in the table, TRBD1, was not verified against the DNA. TRBV21-1 represents a pseudogene. The CDR3 contains 16 residues. In nucleotides, the CDR3 is TGTGCCAGCAGCGAATTACAGTCGGTCCTCCAAGAGACCCAGTACTTC. Amino acid sequence: CASSELQSVLQETQYF.

V is TRBV6-5 and J is TRBJ1-1, with a possible D match to TRBD1 (5 bases). Trimming pared 6 bases from V and 5 bases from J, leaving 10 bases between. The V gene's germline CDR1 is MNHEY and CDR2 SVGAGI. The CDR3 contains 12 residues. CDR3 sequence: CASSLRGTEAFF. As DNA, the CDR3 is TGTGCCAGCAGCTTACGGGGGACTGAAGCTTTCTTT.

The chain recombines TRBV9 with TRBJ1-1; TRBD1 is a possible D gene (6 bases). The ends were cut back, 3 bases at V and 7 bases at J, with 16 bases in the middle. Germline V gene data show CDR1 as SGDLS and CDR2 as YYNGEE. This CDR3 region has 14 residues. CDR3 residues: CASSAQTGLGEAFF. The CDR3 DNA follows: TGTGCCAGCAGCGCTCAAACAGGGCTTGGTGAAGCTTTCTTT.

This clone was observed a handful of times. The chain employs TRBV2 and TRBJ2-2, with D possibly matching TRBD1 (5 bases). CDR3 size: 14 residues. Germline CDR1 is SNHLY and CDR2 is FYNNEI. Trimming cost V 7 bases and J 4 bases, with 13 bases left between them. CDR3 region: CASNSGRGTGELFF. The CDR3 coding sequence is TGTGCCAGCAACTCAGGGCGTGGCACCGGGGAGCTGTTTTTT.

The chain recombines TRBV5-1 with TRBJ2-2; TRBD1 agrees at 11 bases. The J segment lost 5 bases and the V segment lost 7 bases, leaving 4 bases of the junction unmatched. This CDR3 has 14 residues. Germline CDR1 reads SGHRS; CDR2 reads YFSETQ. CDR3 region: CASSRDRGTGELFF. The CDR3 region has the DNA TGCGCCAGCTCCCGGGACAGGGGGACCGGGGAGCTGTTTTTT.

The V call is TRBV5-4, the J call TRBJ2-5; 9 nucleotides match TRBD1. The CDR3 is 16 amino acids. The V gene end was trimmed by 3 bases and the J gene end by 1 base; junction bases not matched to a gene: 7. Germline lookup yields CDR1 SGHNT and CDR2 YYREEE (reference sequence). CDR3 nucleotides: TGTGCCAGCAGCTCTACGTTGGACAGGGGCCAAGAGACCCAGTACTTC. Protein sequence: CASSSTLDRGQETQYF.

The chain couples TRBV18 to TRBJ2-1, with 7 bases identical to TRBD1. The CDR3 loop spans 16 amino acids. CDR1 and CDR2 (germline): KGHSH, LQKENI. The V and J ends lost 3 bases and 0 bases, in that order; junction bases with no gene match: 5. The CDR3 protein is CASSPLGGPSYNEQFF. CDR3 nucleotides: TGTGCCAGCTCACCTTTAGGGGGCCCCTCCTACAATGAGCAGTTCTTC.

J is TRBJ2-1 and V is TRBV5-4; a possible D gene is TRBD2 (6 bases). The germline gives CDR1 SGHNT, CDR2 YYREEE (reference sequence). V lost 5 bases to trimming and J lost 6 bases, with 18 bases between them. The CDR3 runs 15 residues. The CDR3 protein is CASRVGSSVLNEQFF. Here the CDR3 DNA reads TGTGCCAGCAGGGTGGGGTCTAGCGTTCTCAATGAGCAGTTCTTC.

The J gene is TRBJ1-1, the V gene TRBV6-6; possibly TRBD1 for D (5 bases). With 7 bases removed from V and 6 bases from J, the gap between germline ends came to 12 bases. Germline CDR1 is MNHNY and CDR2 is SVGAGI (reference sequence). The CDR3 is 12 amino acids. Here the CDR3 DNA reads TGTGCCAGCACCCCGGGGGGGGCTGAAGCTTTCTTT. It translates to CASTPGGAEAFF.

Details on this clone: Other nucleotide sequences from this sample produce the same CDR3. The V and J genes are TRBV28 and TRBJ1-1; no reliable D call. The CDR3 loop spans 16 amino acids. Trimming cost V 5 bases and J 4 bases, with 20 bases left between them. Germline assignment: CDR1 MDHEN and CDR2 SYDVKM. The DNA of the CDR3 is TGTGCCAGCAGTCCCCCGCGGACGTCAGGAGGCACTGAAGCTTTCTTT. This gives the protein CASSPPRTSGGTEAFF.

The chain carries TRBV28 and TRBJ2-7; D is unresolved. CDR3 length: 13 residues. V lost 1 base and J 2 bases, leaving 6 bases between the germline ends. The germline gives CDR1 MDHEN, CDR2 SYDVKM. The chain's CDR3 is CASSLSVPYEQYF. The CDR3 DNA reads as TGTGCCAGCAGTTTATCTGTCCCCTACGAGCAGTACTTC.

The V and J genes are TRBV6-1 and TRBJ2-7, with 7 bases aligning to TRBD1. With V trimmed by 3 bases and J by 4 bases, 9 bases remained unmatched. There are 15 residues in the CDR3. Germline V gene sequence: CDR1 MNHNS, CDR2 SASEGT. The CDR3 coding sequence is TGTGCCAGCAGTGATACCGGGACAGTTATTTACGAGCAGTACTTC. It specifies CASSDTGTVIYEQYF.

The chain recombines TRBV7-3 with TRBJ2-1; D gene uncertain. Germline values: CDR1 SGHTA, CDR2 FQGTGA. This CDR3 spans 15 amino acids. The ends were cut back, 5 bases at V and 0 bases at J, with 11 bases in the middle. As DNA, the CDR3 is TGTGCCAGCAGCCAAAGTCTGAGCTCCTACAATGAGCAGTTCTTC. It translates to CASSQSLSSYNEQFF.

This chain uses TRBV11-2 with TRBJ2-1; 10 bases are shared with TRBD2. This CDR3 spans 15 amino acids. The V and J ends lost 5 bases and 0 bases, in that order; junction bases with no gene match: 1. Germline-derived CDR1 and CDR2 are SGHAT and FQNNGV. This CDR3 is CASSIAGGSYNEQFF. CDR3 DNA: TGTGCCAGCAGCATAGCGGGAGGCTCCTACAATGAGCAGTTCTTC.